Following are 18 T cell receptor beta chains from one sample sequenced in a study of T-cell reconstitution after alpha-beta-depleted transplantation in children. Unique molecular identifiers were used in preparing the TCRbeta library. Via MiXCR, TCRdb re-called the PCR reads, giving one row per CDR3 protein. The data show about 540,000 distinct CDR3 sequences, 20% to 30% seen once. Sequencing used PBMCs, obtained before TCRalphabeta/CD19-depleted stem cell transplant. These receptors all stem from a boy in the first two years of life with Wiskott-Aldrich syndrome, due to receive a stem cell transplant.

J is TRBJ2-1 and V is TRBV3-1; 15 positions agree with TRBD2. Germline CDR1 and CDR2: LGHDT and YNNKEL (reference sequence). This CDR3 region has 22 residues. V lost 0 bases, J lost 3 bases, and 15 bases stayed unmatched. The CDR3 nucleotides read TGTGCCAGCAGCCAAGATCTACTATCGGGACTAGCGGGAGGAGGGTACTACAATGAGCAGTTCTTC. It is translated as CASSQDLLSGLAGGGYYNEQFF.

This clonotype showed up just a few times. The chain carries TRBV5-1 and TRBJ2-2, with 7 bases lining up with TRBD2. Germline CDR1 SGHRS, CDR2 YFSETQ. V lost 1 base, J lost 4 bases, and 7 bases stayed unmatched. The CDR3 has 16 amino acids. For the CDR3, the DNA is TGCGCCAGCAGCTTGATACGGCGGGAGACCACCGGGGAGCTGTTTTTT. Its translation is CASSLIRRETTGELFF.

The rearrangement uses TRBV15 and TRBJ1-5; no reliable D call. Deletions cut 0 bases from V and 6 bases from J, with 12 bases between. Germline V gene data show CDR1 as LNHNV and CDR2 as YYDKDF (reference sequence). The CDR3 is made up of 15 amino acids. This CDR3 is CATSRDSGGGQPQHF. The CDR3 DNA follows: TGTGCCACCAGCAGAGATTCAGGTGGTGGTCAGCCCCAGCATTTT.

The chain couples TRBV5-1 to TRBJ2-1; 14 nucleotides line up with TRBD2. The CDR3 extends over 18 amino acids. Trimming took 1 base from V and 1 from J; bases not matched to a gene: 4. Germline lookup yields CDR1 SGHRS and CDR2 YFSETQ. The CDR3 nucleotides are TGCGCCAGCAGCTTGCGACTAGCGGGAGGGGAATCCTACAATGAGCAGTTCTTC. This gives the protein CASSLRLAGGESYNEQFF.

The genes are TRBV10-3 and TRBJ2-1; 8 bases are a match to TRBD1. V was pared by 4 bases and J by 4 bases, with 6 bases of the junction left unmatched. CDR1 and CDR2 from the germline V gene are ENHRY and SYGVKD. The CDR3 is 15 amino acids. The CDR3 DNA reads as TGTGCCATCAGTGCCTCAGGGGGCTTGTACAATGAGCAGTTCTTC. This translates into CAISASGGLYNEQFF.

The chain joins TRBV29-1 to TRBJ1-1, with TRBD1 identical over 7 bases. Germline V CDR1 and CDR2: SQVTM, ANQGSEA. J lost 0 bases, V lost 5 bases, and 6 bases had no gene match. The CDR3 length is 14 residues. CDR3: CSVKTGSLNTEAFF. DNA for the CDR3: TGCAGCGTTAAGACAGGGTCACTGAACACTGAAGCTTTCTTT.

The rearrangement joins TRBV2 to TRBJ2-7, with 11 nucleotides matching TRBD2. Trimming at V came to 8 bases and at J to 6 bases, leaving 9 bases not matched to a gene. The CDR3 is 14 amino acids. CDR1 and CDR2 (germline): SNHLY, FYNNEI. For the CDR3, the DNA is TGTGCCAGCGGACTACTAGCGGGAGTAGGCGAGCAGTACTTC. Amino acids: CASGLLAGVGEQYF.

This clonotype was detected a few times. This chain connects TRBV10-3 to TRBJ2-2; no reliable D call. Germline V gene sequence: CDR1 ENHRY, CDR2 SYGVKD. V was cut by 7 bases and J by 5 bases, with 11 bases left in between. The CDR3 consists of 13 residues. For the CDR3, the DNA is TGTGCCATCACATCCTCAAGGACCGGGGAGCTGTTTTTT. Its protein is CAITSSRTGELFF.

This clonotype has just a few counts. The genes are TRBV5-1 and TRBJ2-7; D is perhaps TRBD1 (6 bases). The germline V gene has CDR1 SGHRS and CDR2 YFSETQ. V was cut by 4 bases and J by 9 bases, with 20 bases left in between. CDR3 length: 14 amino acids. The CDR3: CASSATGDGTVQYF. CDR3 nucleotide sequence: TGCGCCAGCAGCGCGACAGGCGATGGGACCGTGCAGTACTTC.

This clonotype was counted a few times. This chain joins TRBV29-1 and TRBJ1-2; weak D call: TRBD1 (5 bases). Germline V gene data show CDR1 as SQVTM and CDR2 as ANQGSEA. V lost 4 bases and J 6 bases, leaving 12 bases between the germline ends. The CDR3 has 12 residues. The CDR3 nucleotides read TGCAGCGTTGGGGGGTACTGGGATGGCTACACCTTC. As protein: CSVGGYWDGYTF.

The chain recombines TRBV12-3 or TRBV12-4 with TRBJ2-1, with D hard to call. The CDR3 sequence is 13 residues long. The V end was cut by 2 bases, the J end by 6 bases, with 8 bases between. Here the CDR3 reads CASSLRRFNEQFF. CDR3 nucleotide sequence: TGTGCCAGCAGTTTAAGGCGGTTCAATGAGCAGTTCTTC.

This clonotype has more than one count but fewer than ten. The CDR3 coding sequence is TGTGCCAGCAGTTTCGGCCTGAGGTTGAACACTGAAGCTTTCTTT. This encodes CASSFGLRLNTEAFF. J is TRBJ1-1 and V is TRBV12-3 or TRBV12-4; D not certain. This CDR3 region has 15 residues. V was clipped by 3 bases and J by 0 bases, with 11 bases between them.

This clonotype was counted between two and nine times. The chain is built from TRBV20-1 and TRBJ2-7; 7 bases are a match to TRBD2. Germline V CDR1 and CDR2: DFQATT, SNEGSKA (reference sequence). The V segment lost 4 bases and the J segment 0 bases; nucleotides outside the gene matches: 6. This CDR3 has 14 residues. CDR3: CSAILRDYSYEQYF. In nucleotides, the CDR3 is TGCAGTGCTATACTCCGGGACTACTCCTACGAGCAGTACTTC.

The rearrangement links TRBV5-1 to TRBJ2-2; tentatively, D is TRBD1 (5 bases). V was pared by 1 base and J by 2 bases, with 9 bases between. CDR3 length equals 15 residues. CDR1 and CDR2 from the germline V gene are SGHRS and YFSETQ. The CDR3 sequence is CASSLKGPNTGELFF. Here the CDR3 DNA reads TGCGCCAGCAGCTTGAAGGGGCCCAACACCGGGGAGCTGTTTTTT. Variable domain in full (rest from reference TRBV5-1 and TRBJ2-2): KAGVTQTPRYLIKTRGQQVTLSCSPISGHRSVSWYQQTPGQGLQFLFEYFSETQRNKGNFPGRFSGRQFSNSRSEMNVSTLELGDSALYLCASSLKGPNTGELFFGEGSRLTVL.

The chain has TRBV29-1 and TRBJ2-5; D unclear. Germline V gene sequence: CDR1 SQVTM, CDR2 ANQGSEA. Trimming removed 6 bases at V and 7 bases at J, with 12 bases between. CDR3 size: 11 residues. DNA of the CDR3: TGCAGCGTACTGGACGAGCCGACCCAGTACTTC. Protein: CSVLDEPTQYF. Variable domain in full (rest from reference TRBV29-1 and TRBJ2-5): SAVISQKPSRDICQRGTSLTIQCQVDSQVTMMFWYRQQPGQSLTLIATANQGSEATYESGFVIDKFPISRPNLTFSTLTVSNMSPEDSSIYLCSVLDEPTQYFGPGTRLLVL.

A remark on this clonotype: One junction end disagrees with the germline gene, perhaps due to a read error. This chain connects TRBV5-5 to TRBJ1-1; D remains ambiguous. The CDR3 has 12 residues. Germline V CDR1 and CDR2: SGHKS, YYEKEE (reference sequence). The CDR3, as DNA: TGTGCCAGCAGTTTGGCCACCTTTGAAGCTTTCTTT. This sequence encodes CASSLATFEAFF.

This clonotype was observed a handful of times. This chain joins TRBV30 and TRBJ2-2; D remains ambiguous. Trimming cost V 1 base and J 6 bases, with 12 bases left between them. This CDR3 region has 14 residues. Germline CDR1 GTSNPN, CDR2 SVGIG (reference sequence). The CDR3 nucleotides read TGTGCCTGGAGTGAGTTTTATTTGGCCGGGGAGCTGTTTTTT. Translated: CAWSEFYLAGELFF. Using reference TRBV30 and TRBJ2-2 for the parts outside the CDR3, the full variable domain is SQTIHQWPATLVQPVGSPLSLECTVEGTSNPNLYWYRQAAGRGLQLLFYSVGIGQISSEVPQNLSASRPQDRQFILSSKKLLLSDSGFYLCAWSEFYLAGELFFGEGSRLTVL.

The chain has TRBV18 and TRBJ1-1, with D perhaps TRBD1 (5 bases). V shed 4 bases and J shed 3 bases, with 15 bases lying between them. Per germline, CDR1 KGHSH and CDR2 LQKENI. This CDR3 has 15 residues. The CDR3 DNA is TGTGCCAGCTCACTTTTTGGAGGGGCGGACACTGAAGCTTTCTTT. This gives the protein CASSLFGGADTEAFF. Variable domain in full (rest from reference TRBV18 and TRBJ1-1): NAGVMQNPRHLVRRRGQEARLRCSPMKGHSHVYWYRQLPEEGLKFMVYLQKENIIDESGMPKERFSAEFPKEGPSILRIQQVVRGDSAAYFCASSLFGGADTEAFFGQGTRLTVV.